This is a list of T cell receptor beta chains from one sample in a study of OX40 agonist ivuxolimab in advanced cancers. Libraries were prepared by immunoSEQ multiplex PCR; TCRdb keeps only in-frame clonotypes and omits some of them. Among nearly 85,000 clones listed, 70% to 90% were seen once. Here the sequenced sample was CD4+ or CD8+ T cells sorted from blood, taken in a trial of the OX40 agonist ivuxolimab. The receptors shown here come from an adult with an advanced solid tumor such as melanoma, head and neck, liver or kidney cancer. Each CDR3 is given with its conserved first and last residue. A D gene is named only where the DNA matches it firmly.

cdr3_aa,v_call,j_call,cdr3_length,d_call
CASSIDLFGQGARETQYF,TRBV19,TRBJ2-5,18,TRBD1
CASSLAGGGTQYF,TRBV7-3,TRBJ2-5,13,TRBD2
CATTDRGRDYGYTF,TRBV6-5,TRBJ1-2,14,TRBD1
CSAETGRAGYTF,TRBV29-1,TRBJ1-2,12,.
CASSVSSGRDTQYF,TRBV9,TRBJ2-3,14,TRBD2
CASSSTGYSNQPQHF,TRBV2,TRBJ1-5,15,.
CATSTLTGESSYNEQFF,TRBV15,TRBJ2-1,17,TRBD1
CASRRTPDSYEQYF,TRBV6-5,TRBJ2-7,14,.
CASGGTSAGANVLTF,TRBV6-5,TRBJ2-6,15,TRBD2
CASSFQQGIGYGYTF,TRBV7-9,TRBJ1-2,15,TRBD1
CASSLNRGGTEAFF,TRBV7-2,TRBJ1-1,14,.
CASSLRGGSDYGYTF,TRBV5-1,TRBJ1-2,15,.
CASSFDRGTETQYF,TRBV27,TRBJ2-5,14,TRBD1
CASRSELYNEQFF,TRBV14,TRBJ2-1,13,.
CASSLAENTEAFF,TRBV7-7,TRBJ1-1,13,.
CASSPKVAVLGTYEQYF,TRBV27,TRBJ2-7,17,.
CASSQGDTQETQYF,TRBV6-5,TRBJ2-5,14,TRBD1
CASSLGGHYEQYF,TRBV28,TRBJ2-7,13,.
CASSEQGVGFEQFF,TRBV6-1,TRBJ2-1,14,TRBD1
CASSFETGGFHEQFF,TRBV5-1,TRBJ2-1,15,TRBD1
CAWSPMNTEAFF,TRBV30,TRBJ1-1,12,.
CASSTSTEQFF,TRBV27,TRBJ2-1,11,.
CASSEGSQGRGSPLHF,TRBV6-1,TRBJ1-6,16,TRBD1
CAWRHPGAGANVLTF,TRBV30,TRBJ2-6,15,.
CASTHRDREREQFF,TRBV5-1,TRBJ2-1,14,TRBD1
CASRADPNYGYTF,TRBV2,TRBJ1-2,13,.
CASHPSGAPSTDTQYF,TRBV6-6,TRBJ2-3,16,.
CASSFGTGTAGNEQFF,TRBV5-6,TRBJ2-1,16,.
CASVDRDRGNQPQHF,TRBV6-1,TRBJ1-5,15,TRBD1
CASSSNRALHF,TRBV28,TRBJ1-6,11,.
CASSPGRNEKLFF,TRBV6-5,TRBJ1-4,13,.
CASSVTPAENYGYTF,TRBV9,TRBJ1-2,15,.
CASSQQDGAYEQYF,TRBV5-1,TRBJ2-7,14,.
CASSQVGGFNTLNSYEQYF,TRBV4-2,TRBJ2-7,19,.
CASSIEGTLRHLSNYGYTF,TRBV19,TRBJ1-2,19,.
CASREARIGELFF,TRBV10-2,TRBJ2-2,13,.
CASSARTGDQPQHF,TRBV9,TRBJ1-5,14,TRBD1
CASSPDSHGLYGYTF,TRBV6-4,TRBJ1-2,15,.
CASSARGTEKLFF,TRBV7-9,TRBJ1-4,13,.
CASSQAGLAGQYEQYF,TRBV4-3,TRBJ2-7,16,TRBD2